This T cell receptor beta chain comes out of a study of blood T cell repertoires in COVID-19. At the level of the study: Samples came from the United States, Italy and Spain, spanning acute and convalescent COVID-19.

Authors' processing steps: Nucleated cell counts were estimated from reference gene primer amplification. Clones were sequenced by immunoSEQ multiplex PCR, and TCRdb holds only the in-frame ones, with some missing. V and J calls and clone size are as listed in that table; D and trimming were resolved from the DNA. The sample records some 30,000 clones, approximately 90% being singletons. The V and J ends lost 6 bases and 5 bases respectively, with 12 bases between them. Germline V CDR1 and CDR2: LGHDT, YNNKEL (reference sequence). The CDR3 sequence is 13 residues long. The specimen was peripheral blood. The rearrangement joins TRBV3-1 (or the pseudogene TRBV3-2) to TRBJ2-3; D may be TRBD1 (5 bases). This clonotype was obtained from a man aged 50-60 years with active or convalescent COVID-19. The CDR3 loop reads CASSQRGIDTQYF. DNA of the CDR3: TGTGCCAGCAGTCAAAGGGGAATAGATACGCAGTATTTT.